This is a list of T cell receptor beta chains from one sample in a study of CD8+ T cells in alopecia areata. The repertoire was sequenced with immunoSEQ multiplex PCR; TCRdb's copy has only in-frame clones and lacks some. This table holds approximately 91,000 clones, roughly 47% found once. The specimen was CD4+ T cells sorted from blood. The receptors shown here come from a human donor with alopecia areata. CDR3s leave out the opening cysteine and the closing phenylalanine or tryptophan.

j_call v_call cdr3_aa
TRBJ2-3 TRBV30 AWSVSVADTQY
TRBJ2-5 TRBV6-5 ASSYAESTGVETQY
TRBJ1-5 TRBV29-1 SAADHSNQPQH
TRBJ2-7 TRBV29-1 SVEEGAGEQY
TRBJ1-2 TRBV30 AWTGIRNYGYT
TRBJ2-3 TRBV29-1 SVALGIRDTQY
TRBJ2-1 TRBV6-5 ASSSLAGGLHEQF
TRBJ2-5 TRBV7-9 ASSYQWDRGHQETQY
TRBJ1-4 TRBV29-1 SVLQGSDEKLF
TRBJ2-4 TRBV28 ASSLGGTGKGIQY
TRBJ2-3 TRBV14 ASSQTPVGWGTDTQY
TRBJ2-5 TRBV11-2 ASSSLRGGARQETQY
TRBJ2-1 TRBV19 ASSRGRLQRGEQF
TRBJ2-7 TRBV28 ASSQPPTYEQY
TRBJ2-1 TRBV30 AWGSRYNEQF
TRBJ1-1 TRBV29-1 SVGRPNTEAF
TRBJ1-1 TRBV7-8 ASSKQQNTEAF
TRBJ2-5 TRBV6-6 ASSLRVETQY
TRBJ2-5 TRBV4-1 ASSQEQREWGTQY
TRBJ2-5 TRBV7-2 ASSLWQGEETQY
TRBJ1-6 TRBV15 ATSRPGPDRAPLH
TRBJ2-5 TRBV30 AWSVSFQETQY
TRBJ1-5 TRBV29-1 SPRSGNQPQH
TRBJ2-7 TRBV30 AWASGRGEQY
TRBJ2-5 TRBV7-9 ASNQGEETQY
TRBJ2-1 TRBV29-1 SVEIFNEQF
TRBJ2-7 TRBV25-1 ASSDSAGGCYEQY
TRBJ1-1 TRBV15 ATSRGLGWGTEAF
TRBJ2-1 TRBV2 ASTGTDRYNEQF
TRBJ2-1 TRBV29-1 SVAWGSGQF
TRBJ2-7 TRBV9 ASSVGGEGYEQY
TRBJ2-1 TRBV29-1 SVVVQGPYNEQF
TRBJ2-1 TRBV29-1 SVEDKINEQF
TRBJ1-1 TRBV29-1 SPAHFTEAF
TRBJ2-7 TRBV30 AWSEGTTYEQY
TRBJ1-2 TRBV27 ASSSQGHGYT
TRBJ2-4 TRBV29-1 SVEEGMPAEKSQY
TRBJ1-2 TRBV29-1 SVAQANYGYT
TRBJ2-1 TRBV11-2 ASSPIARSYNEQF
TRBJ2-5 TRBV28 ASSSSGEGEETQY
TRBJ1-1 TRBV29-1 SPRPTEAF
TRBJ2-5 TRBV29-1 SALWAGQGETQY
TRBJ2-7 TRBV30 AWSVLGGHSYEQY
TRBJ2-1 TRBV2 ASKEGNEQF
TRBJ2-3 TRBV29-1 SVEPGPGTDTQY
TRBJ1-3 TRBV6-5 ASSYASGGSGNTIY
TRBJ2-7 TRBV18 ASSLGDRGFDEQY
TRBJ2-7 TRBV30 AWRGTGTYEQY
TRBJ1-6 TRBV30 AWRGDRRDNSPLH
TRBJ1-2 TRBV28 ASSPGGGTGGYT
TRBJ1-5 TRBV30 AWSGRGSPHRQPQH
TRBJ2-1 TRBV23-1 ASSQARGPQLAGLVQF